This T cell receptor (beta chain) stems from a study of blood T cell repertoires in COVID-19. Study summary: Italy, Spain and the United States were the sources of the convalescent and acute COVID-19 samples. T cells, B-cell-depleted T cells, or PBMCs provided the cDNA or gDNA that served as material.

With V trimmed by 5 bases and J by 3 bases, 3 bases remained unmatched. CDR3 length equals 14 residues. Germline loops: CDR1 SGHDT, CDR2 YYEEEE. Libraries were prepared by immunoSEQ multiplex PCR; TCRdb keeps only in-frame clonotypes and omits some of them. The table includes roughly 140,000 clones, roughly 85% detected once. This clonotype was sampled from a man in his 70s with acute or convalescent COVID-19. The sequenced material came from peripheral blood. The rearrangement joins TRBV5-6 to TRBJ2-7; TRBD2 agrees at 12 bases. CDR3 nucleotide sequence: TGTGCCAGCAGAGGACTAGCGGGATTCTACGAGCAGTACTTC. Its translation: CASRGLAGFYEQYF.